This T cell receptor beta chain was obtained from a study of type 1 regulatory T cells. Study background: This in vitro CD4 product, T-allo10, is enriched for Tr1 cells and alloantigen-specific.

Germline CDR1 and CDR2: SGHNT and YYREEE (reference sequence). The CDR3 loop spans 15 amino acids. V lost 2 bases and J lost 2, with 11 bases in between. Notes on this clonotype: The antigen is not known.

TCRdb re-called the reads through MiXCR, storing one row per CDR3 protein. The top ten hold approximately 2% of the sample, which has about 62,000 distinct CDR3 sequences, less than 70% seen once. The V and J genes are TRBV5-4 and TRBJ2-4; D not resolved. Sequencing was performed on cultured non-Tr1 T cells, either the whole culture or a sorted T cell fraction (not recorded which). This receptor was taken from a human donor in good health. CDR3 residues: CASSLSGSSKNIQYF. CDR3 DNA sequence: TGTGCCAGCAGCTTATCAGGATCCTCCAAAAACATTCAGTACTTC.